This section outlines one T cell receptor beta chain sequence together with its context. Its specificity is not known. Germline V gene sequence: CDR1 LNHNV, CDR2 YYDKDF (reference sequence). V was trimmed by 0 bases and J by 2 bases, leaving 17 bases between them. This CDR3 has 17 amino acids. The entry originates in a study of CD4 T cells in relation to SARS-CoV-2 and coronaviruses. Across the whole study: TCR beta CDR3s were sequenced after 10-day antigen culture of PBMCs. Of the patients, 7 to 9 were male, a few female, two Hispanic.

Repertoires were generated with immunoSEQ multiplex PCR, while TCRdb's copy carries only in-frame clones and drops some. This sample has some 40,000 clones, with roughly 82% found just once. Study-level results: Crossreactivity was assessed only for spike protein, not other viral proteins.

The source is an adult with COVID-19. The sequenced material came from memory CD4+ T cells from PBMCs, cultured in vitro. The chain links TRBV15 to TRBJ2-7; D uncertain. CDR3 DNA sequence: TGTGCCACCAGCAGAGACCCGCTCGGAATCCAAACCTACGAGCAGTACTTC. Translating it yields CATSRDPLGIQTYEQYF.